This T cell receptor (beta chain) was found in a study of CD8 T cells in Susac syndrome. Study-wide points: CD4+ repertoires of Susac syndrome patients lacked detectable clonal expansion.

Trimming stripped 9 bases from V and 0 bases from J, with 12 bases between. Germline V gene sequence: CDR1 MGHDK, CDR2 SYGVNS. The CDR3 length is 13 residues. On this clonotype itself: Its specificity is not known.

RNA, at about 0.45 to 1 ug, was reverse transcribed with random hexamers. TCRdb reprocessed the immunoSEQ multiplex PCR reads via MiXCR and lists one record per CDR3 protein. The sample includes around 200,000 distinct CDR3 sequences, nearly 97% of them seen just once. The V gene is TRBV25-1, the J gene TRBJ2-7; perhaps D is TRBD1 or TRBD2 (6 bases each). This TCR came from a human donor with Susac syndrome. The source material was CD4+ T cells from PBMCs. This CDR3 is CASLGGSSYEQYF. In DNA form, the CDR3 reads TGTGCCAGTCTAGGGGGGAGCTCCTACGAGCAGTACTTC.